This T cell receptor beta chain stems from a study of prognosis after radiotherapy for stage I lung cancer. The overall study: Of the enrolled patients, around 15 had newly diagnosed primary stage I lung tumors, while roughly 5 had oligometastatic NSCLC following surgical resection of the primary tumor. Whole-study results and caveats: Tumor-specific status of the expanded TCR clones was not determined in the analysis.

By its share, this clonotype is medium-sized (0.01 to 0.1%). What it binds is unknown. With two-round multiplex PCR, TCR beta CDR3 sequences were amplified from genomic DNA. TRBV and TRBJ genes each had their own specific primers in first-round PCR. TCRdb passed the multiplex PCR reads through MiXCR, listing each CDR3 protein once. The table lists some 35,000 distinct CDR3 sequences, about 34% of them singletons. The source material was PBMCs, sampled before or after stereotactic body radiation therapy (not recorded which). This clonotype originated in a donor over 45 with non-small cell lung cancer.

For the CDR3, the DNA is TGTGCCAGCAGCCGTGACAGGTCCTTACGAAACACCATATATTTT. Translated, it gives CASSRDRSLRNTIYF. This chain joins TRBV12-3 or TRBV12-4 and TRBJ1-3; TRBD1 might be the D (6 bases). The V end lost 6 bases, the J end lost 5 bases, and 17 bases lay between the germline ends. The CDR3 is 15 amino acids.